This T cell receptor beta chain was identified during a study of cytomegalovirus exposure and HLA in healthy donors. For the study at large: A subsequent analysis reported that the 120 validation repertoires were produced on the same platform that had also been used for the 666 first-cohort repertoires.

In regard to this clone: The target antigen is unknown.

Trimming took 5 bases from V and 5 from J; bases not matched to a gene: 29. Looked up from germline, CDR1 is SGHVS and CDR2 is FQNEAQ. This CDR3 is 21 amino acids long. Sequenced by immunoSEQ multiplex PCR; TCRdb stores in-frame clones only, minus some. The sample lists 150,000 to 200,000 clones; 86% were seen once. Broader study findings: Altogether, some 170 TCR beta chains were recorded as cytomegalovirus-associated. The study found most TCR sequences rare, yet found some public TCRs in many donors.

The donors were in the approximately 120-subject validation cohort; that cohort was separate from the roughly 700-subject first cohort. The chain couples TRBV7-8 to TRBJ1-2; 7 bases are shared with TRBD1. This TCR was recovered from a woman between 18 and 30 years old in good health and CMV-seronegative. Sequencing used PBMCs. The CDR3 protein is CASSIRDRPAPPLDLIYGYTF. CDR3 bases: TGTGCCAGCAGCATCCGGGACAGACCCGCGCCGCCCCTGGACCTTATTTATGGCTACACCTTC.